A single T cell receptor (beta chain) is shown here with its context. These data belong to a study of blood T cell dynamics during melanoma immunotherapy. Across the whole study: Metastatic melanoma patients received first-line pembrolizumab or nivolumab plus ipilimumab.

Time point here: pre-treatment baseline. CDR1 SGHAT and CDR2 FQNNGV come from the germline V gene. Trimming took 5 bases from V and 3 from J, leaving 7 bases between them. This CDR3 is built from 13 residues. A fixed DNA input of roughly 0.35 ug was used per bulk PBMC sample. This table comes from immunoSEQ multiplex PCR, and its TCRdb copy is limited to in-frame clones, with some not included. The sample holds some 10,000 clones, approximately 86% seen once. The chain has TRBV11-2 and TRBJ2-2; D unresolved. The receptor was isolated from a human donor with melanoma. The sample here was blood, taken from a patient treated with checkpoint blockade. This CDR3 is CASSPAHTGELFF. DNA of the CDR3: TGTGCCAGCAGCCCCGCGCACACCGGGGAGCTGTTTTTT.